The 21 T cell receptor beta chains below come from one sample, sequenced in a study of blood T cell repertoires in COVID-19 (dated by TCRdb to 2018 to 2021). Library creation used the immunoSEQ multiplex PCR assay. The table was pulled from immuneACCESS by TCRdb, which kept in-frame rearrangements only. Such tables lose some clones; where checked, under half of the loss comes from unresolved V genes, and the rest has no known cause. In this sample the table shows approximately 28,000 clones, around four fifths of which occur a single time. About 8% of the sample comes from the top ten. The sequenced material came from peripheral blood. These receptors all come from a woman in her 70s with active or convalescent COVID-19.

This chain joins TRBV5-1 and TRBJ2-5; D is possibly TRBD2 (5 bases). The ends were cut back, 4 bases at V and 3 bases at J, with 19 bases in the middle. This CDR3 has 16 residues. The germline V gene encodes CDR1 SGHRS and CDR2 YFSETQ. The CDR3 is CASSVGLTRPEETQYF. As DNA, the CDR3 is TGCGCCAGCAGCGTGGGCCTAACTAGACCAGAAGAGACCCAGTACTTC.

This chain links TRBV12-3 or TRBV12-4 with TRBJ2-1; D gene ambiguous. Trimming shortened V by 1 base and J by 9 bases, and 4 bases separated the two germline ends. The CDR3 runs 11 residues. CDR3 amino acids: CASSLGGEQFF. CDR3 DNA sequence: TGTGCCAGCAGTTTAGGAGGTGAGCAGTTCTTC.

The chain couples TRBV9 to TRBJ1-4, with a possible D match to TRBD1 (6 bases). In germline, CDR1 is SGDLS, CDR2 YYNGEE. This CDR3 is built from 14 residues. Trimming removed 6 bases from V and 7 bases from J, with 16 bases in between. CDR3: CASTRDTSPEKLFF. The CDR3, as DNA: TGTGCCAGCACTCGGGACACTTCACCTGAAAAACTGTTTTTT.

This clone has only a few counts. The chain joins TRBV20-1 to TRBJ2-5, with D perhaps matching TRBD1 (6 bases). The CDR3 runs 14 residues. Trimming pared 3 bases from V and 1 base from J, leaving 12 bases between. Per germline, CDR1 DFQATT and CDR2 SNEGSKA (reference sequence). CDR3 sequence reads: CSASRTVSQETQYF. The CDR3 nucleotides read TGCAGTGCTAGTAGGACAGTCTCCCAAGAGACCCAGTACTTC.

The chain employs TRBV11-2 and TRBJ2-7, with a tentative D call TRBD1 (6 bases). The germline V gene has CDR1 SGHAT and CDR2 FQNNGV. CDR3 length: 16 residues. V lost 1 base to trimming and J lost 5 bases, with 18 bases between them. The CDR3 sequence: CASSLARQGRAHEQYF. In nucleotides, the CDR3 is TGTGCCAGCAGCTTAGCCAGGCAGGGGAGAGCGCACGAGCAGTACTTC. The whole variable domain, filled in from reference TRBV11-2 and TRBJ2-7, reads EAGVAQSPRYKIIEKRQSVAFWCNPISGHATLYWYQQILGQGPKLLIQFQNNGVVDDSQLPKDRFSAERLKGVDSTLKIQPAKLEDSAVYLCASSLARQGRAHEQYFGPGTRLTVT.

The chain employs TRBV20-1 and TRBJ2-7; TRBD1 matches at 9 bases. Germline V lookup: CDR1 DFQATT, CDR2 SNEGSKA (reference sequence). V was clipped by 3 bases and J by 4 bases; unmatched bases: 10. The CDR3 is 15 residues long. CDR3 in amino acids: CSASRGTGRFYEQYF. DNA for the CDR3: TGCAGTGCTAGTAGAGGGACAGGGAGATTTTACGAGCAGTACTTC.

This clone was seen more than once but under ten times. The chain carries TRBV11-3 and TRBJ2-1, with a tentative D call TRBD2 (5 bases). The CDR3 runs to 13 residues. Germline values: CDR1 SGHNT, CDR2 YENEEA. The V gene lost 0 bases and the J gene lost 10 bases, with 10 bases spanning the gap. The DNA for the CDR3 is TGTGCCAGCAGCTTAGATCAAGCTAGCGAGCAGTTCTTC. Its translation: CASSLDQASEQFF.

The chain recombines TRBV6-6 with TRBJ1-5; TRBD1 is a possible D gene (5 bases). Trimming took 6 bases from V and 0 from J, leaving 15 bases between them. Germline V gene sequence: CDR1 MNHNY, CDR2 SVGAGI (reference sequence). The CDR3 sequence is 16 residues long. This CDR3 reads CASRRQGTASNQPQHF. CDR3 nucleotides: TGTGCCAGCAGGCGCCAGGGAACTGCTAGCAATCAGCCCCAGCATTTT.

The chain employs TRBV28 and TRBJ2-7; D is possibly TRBD1 (6 bases). This CDR3 has 15 residues. Germline CDR1 MDHEN, CDR2 SYDVKM. V shed 5 bases and J shed 6 bases, with 20 bases lying between them. CDR3 region: CASSTTQGLVSEQYF. CDR3 nucleotides: TGTGCCAGCAGTACCACACAGGGATTGGTTAGCGAGCAGTACTTC. Using reference TRBV28 and TRBJ2-7 for the parts outside the CDR3, the full variable domain is DVKVTQSSRYLVKRTGEKVFLECVQDMDHENMFWYRQDPGLGLRLIYFSYDVKMKEKGDIPEGYSVSREKKERFSLILESASTNQTSMYLCASSTTQGLVSEQYFGPGTRLTVT.

The chain has TRBV5-1 and TRBJ2-2, with D uncertain. In germline, CDR1 is SGHRS, CDR2 YFSETQ. Between the trimmed V and J ends, which lost 4 bases and 6 bases, there was a span of 22 bases. The CDR3 extends over 17 amino acids. The CDR3 is CASSSGSSGSFAGELFF. The CDR3 DNA follows: TGCGCCAGCAGCAGTGGTTCATCGGGTTCGTTCGCCGGGGAGCTGTTTTTT.

The sample holds one count of this clone. The chain recombines TRBV9 with TRBJ2-3; 9 nucleotides line up with TRBD2. The ends lost 0 bases at V and 0 bases at J; junction bases unmatched: 2. The CDR3 covers 16 residues. The germline gives CDR1 SGDLS, CDR2 YYNGEE. As DNA, the CDR3 is TGTGCCAGCAGCGTAGTCGCGGGAGGGAGCACAGATACGCAGTATTTT. This codes for CASSVVAGGSTDTQYF.

This rearrangement joins TRBV5-8 to TRBJ2-7; 10 bases agree with TRBD2. The CDR3 is 14 residues long. The V gene end was trimmed by 1 base and the J gene end by 7 bases; junction bases not matched to a gene: 5. CDR1 and CDR2 from the germline V gene are SGHTS and YDEGEE. The CDR3 coding sequence is TGTGCCAGCAGCTTGCTAGCGGGGGCGTGGGAGCAGTACTTC. This codes for CASSLLAGAWEQYF.

The chain carries TRBV4-3 and TRBJ2-3, with D tentatively TRBD2 (5 bases). Germline lookup yields CDR1 LGHNA and CDR2 YSLEER. The ends were cut back, 0 bases at V and 7 bases at J, with 17 bases in the middle. There are 16 residues in the CDR3. The CDR3 region is CASSQELARTGNTQYF. CDR3 sequence (DNA): TGCGCCAGCAGCCAAGAACTGGCGAGAACGGGAAATACGCAGTATTTT.

This chain links TRBV3-1 (or the pseudogene TRBV3-2) with TRBJ1-4, with 7 bases matching TRBD1. CDR1 and CDR2 (germline): LGHDT, YNNKEL (reference sequence). The CDR3 runs 19 residues. V shed 0 bases and J 4 bases; nucleotides not matched to a gene: 14. CDR3 bases: TGTGCCAGCAGCCAAGAGGGACGGACAGGACTTCCAGTTAATGAAAAACTGTTTTTT. Its translation is CASSQEGRTGLPVNEKLFF.

As DNA, the CDR3 is TGTGCCAGCAGCCGTACTAGCGGGGGGGCCGGTACCTACGAGCAGTACTTC. Residues: CASSRTSGGAGTYEQYF. This chain connects TRBV3-1 (or the pseudogene TRBV3-2) to TRBJ2-7; TRBD2 matches 13 bases. Germline V gene sequence: CDR1 LGHDT, CDR2 YNNKEL (reference sequence). This CDR3 has 17 amino acids. V was clipped by 4 bases and J by 2 bases; unmatched bases: 8.

The rearrangement links TRBV10-1 to TRBJ2-1; TRBD2 aligns across 9 bases. The length of the CDR3 is 16 residues. Germline assignment: CDR1 WNHNN and CDR2 SYGVQD (reference sequence). V trimming: 4 bases; J trimming: 7 bases; junction bases outside the gene matches: 11. CDR3 in amino acids: CASSGSSGGWGNEQFF. The CDR3 DNA is TGCGCCAGCAGTGGCAGTAGCGGGGGTTGGGGGAATGAGCAGTTCTTC.

The V and J genes are TRBV2 and TRBJ2-5; D is uncertain. The CDR3 has 12 residues. CDR1 is SNHLY, CDR2 FYNNEI, per germline. Trimming stripped 8 bases from V and 13 bases from J, with 20 bases between. The CDR3 region is CASGLDFPIWYF. The CDR3 DNA is TGTGCCAGCGGGCTCGATTTTCCCATTTGGTACTTC.

V usage is TRBV5-1 and J usage is TRBJ2-2, with 11 bases identical to TRBD1. CDR1 is SGHRS and CDR2 is YFSETQ in the germline V gene. CDR3 length: 16 amino acids. V gave up 1 base and J gave up 6 bases; unmatched junction bases: 5. CDR3 protein: CASSLTDRGRAGELFF. CDR3 in DNA: TGCGCCAGCAGCTTGACGGACAGGGGGCGCGCCGGGGAGCTGTTTTTT.

In DNA, the CDR3 is TGTGCCAGCAGCTCCCGGACAGAGCGAAACTATGGCTACACCTTC. This sequence encodes CASSSRTERNYGYTF. V and J are TRBV11-2 and TRBJ1-2; D is possibly TRBD1 (6 bases). Germline V gene data show CDR1 as SGHAT and CDR2 as FQNNGV. The CDR3 consists of 15 residues. The V gene lost 4 bases and the J gene lost 2 bases, with 14 bases spanning the gap.

The rearrangement links TRBV5-1 to TRBJ2-3; TRBD2 aligns across 7 bases. With 0 bases clipped from V and 1 base from J, the junction kept 8 bases outside the gene matches. Germline V gives CDR1 SGHRS, CDR2 YFSETQ. The CDR3 has 17 residues. The CDR3 nucleotides are TGCGCCAGCAGCTTGGGGGCGACTAGCTTTGGCACAGATACGCAGTATTTT. Its protein is CASSLGATSFGTDTQYF.

V is TRBV5-8 and J is TRBJ2-1; D is undetermined. Germline CDR1 reads SGHTS; CDR2 reads YDEGEE. This CDR3 has 17 residues. Trimming stripped 0 bases from V and 7 bases from J, with 20 bases between. The CDR3 spells CASSLEVQARIGNEQFF. The CDR3 nucleotides are TGTGCCAGCAGCTTGGAGGTCCAAGCGAGAATTGGGAATGAGCAGTTCTTC. The full variable domain, rest sourced from reference TRBV5-8 and TRBJ2-1, is EAGVTQSPTHLIKTRGQQATLRCSPISGHTSVYWYQQALGLGLQFLLWYDEGEERNRGNFPPRFSGRQFPNYSSELNVNALELEDSALYLCASSLEVQARIGNEQFFGPGTRLTVL.